This T cell receptor beta chain was sequenced for a study of tumor and adjacent non-tumor tissue in lung cancer. Study at large: The patients, roughly 10 men and 5 women, were roughly 30 to 80 with stage I to III disease. Whole-study results and caveats: Tumor TCR diversity, when higher, was linked to shorter survival. In normal lung, the top 100 clones were significantly more dominant than in tumor. Tumor tissue had significantly higher TCR diversity than normal lung.

Germline values: CDR1 SGHRS, CDR2 YFSETQ. The CDR3 runs 13 residues. Trimming stripped 7 bases from V and 2 bases from J, with 11 bases between. A modified ARM-PCR protocol with three rounds of nested PCR amplified TCRbeta. TCRdb re-analysed the multiplex PCR reads in MiXCR, keeping a single row per CDR3 protein. Here the sample spans 100,000 or so distinct CDR3 sequences, around three quarters being singletons. Only one count was recorded for this clonotype. Its specificity is unknown. The template was RNA from unsorted bulk tissue. This non-tumor lung sample came from over 3 cm beyond the tumor edge. The V and J genes are TRBV5-1 and TRBJ2-3, with D possibly being TRBD1 or TRBD2 (5 bases each). The receptor comes from a man between 60 and 70 years old with small cell lung cancer. The sample was distant non-tumor lung tissue. As DNA, the CDR3 is TGCGCCAGCGCCCAGGGACCCACAGATACGCAGTATTTT. Translating gives CASAQGPTDTQYF.